The rows below give T cell receptor beta chains drawn from one sample of a study of cytomegalovirus exposure and HLA in healthy donors. TCRdb keeps only in-frame clones here, not all; method: immunoSEQ multiplex PCR. The repertoire holds approximately 190,000 clones, with approximately 70% as singletons. The sequenced material came from PBMCs. These receptors originate from a woman aged 30 to 39 in good health and CMV-seronegative. CDR3s include the opening cysteine and the closing phenylalanine or tryptophan. The D gene is left open where the match is weak. Expanded clones get a size class; other rows say once, few or many, or leave the size out.

>-|TRBV5-8|-|TRBJ1-2
CALWRDGYTF
TGTGCCCTCTGGAGAGATGGCTACACCTTC
>-|TRBV27|TRBD1|TRBJ2-3
CASSSYGTGYWSEDTQYF
TGTGCCAGCAGTTCGTACGGGACAGGGTATTGGAGTGAGGATACGCAGTATTTT
>-|TRBV7-6|TRBD1|TRBJ1-1
CASSRFDLLRPRTGVNTEAFF
TGTGCCAGCAGCCGCTTTGATTTGCTACGACCCAGGACAGGGGTGAACACTGAAGCTTTCTTT
>once|TRBV4-1|-|TRBJ2-7
CASSQDLQAEAYEQYF
TGCGCCAGCAGCCAAGATCTTCAAGCCGAGGCCTACGAGCAGTACTTC
>few|TRBV5-6|-|TRBJ2-2
CASSFYRGRTGELFF
TGTGCCAGCAGCTTCTATCGGGGGAGGACCGGGGAGCTGTTTTTT
>-|TRBV4-3|TRBD2|TRBJ2-1
CASSQDQASGRRFF
TGCGCCAGCAGCCAAGATCAGGCTAGCGGGAGACGTTTCTTC
>-|TRBV21-1|-|TRBJ1-2
CASSKTGTGLPSYGYTF
TGTGCCAGCAGCAAAACGGGCACAGGGCTGCCAAGCTATGGCTACACCTTC
>-|TRBV7-2|TRBD2|TRBJ2-3
CASSLASGTTDTQYF
TGTGCCAGCAGCCTCGCTAGCGGGACCACAGATACGCAGTATTTT
>-|TRBV19|-|TRBJ1-4
CASSYRQAINEKLFF
TGTGCCAGTAGTTATAGACAGGCGATTAATGAAAAACTGTTTTTT
>-|TRBV4-3|TRBD2|TRBJ2-2
CASSQGLAGETGELFF
TGCGCCAGCAGCCAAGGCCTAGCGGGAGAAACCGGGGAGCTGTTTTTT
>-|TRBV13|-|TRBJ1-2
CASSSQGLANYGYTF
TGTGCCAGCAGCTCACAGGGTTTAGCTAACTATGGCTACACCTTC
>-|TRBV15|-|TRBJ1-2
CATSMDSDRYYGYTF
TGTGCCACCAGCATGGACTCGGACAGATACTATGGCTACACCTTC
>-|TRBV5-4|TRBD1|TRBJ2-2
CASSTPTGDTGELFF
TGTGCCAGCAGCACCCCTACAGGGGACACCGGGGAGCTGTTTTTT
>once|TRBV29-1|-|TRBJ2-7
CSVVGGLLGDSYEQYF
TGCAGCGTTGTGGGAGGTTTACTAGGAGACTCCTACGAGCAGTACTTC